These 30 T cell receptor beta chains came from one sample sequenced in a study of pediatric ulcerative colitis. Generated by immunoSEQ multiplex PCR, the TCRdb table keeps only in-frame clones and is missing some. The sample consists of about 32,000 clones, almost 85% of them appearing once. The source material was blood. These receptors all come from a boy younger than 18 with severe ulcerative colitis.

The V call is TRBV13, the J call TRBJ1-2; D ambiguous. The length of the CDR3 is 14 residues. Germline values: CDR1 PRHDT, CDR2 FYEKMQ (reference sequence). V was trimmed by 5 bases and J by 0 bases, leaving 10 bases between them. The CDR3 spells CASSPATANYGYTF. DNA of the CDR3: TGTGCCAGCAGCCCCGCGACCGCTAACTATGGCTACACCTTC.

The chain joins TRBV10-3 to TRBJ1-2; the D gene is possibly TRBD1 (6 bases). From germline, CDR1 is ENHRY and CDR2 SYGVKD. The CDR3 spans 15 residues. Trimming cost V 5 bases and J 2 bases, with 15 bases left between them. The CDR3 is CAISPRGGANYGYTF. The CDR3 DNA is TGTGCCATCAGTCCCAGGGGAGGGGCGAACTATGGCTACACCTTC.

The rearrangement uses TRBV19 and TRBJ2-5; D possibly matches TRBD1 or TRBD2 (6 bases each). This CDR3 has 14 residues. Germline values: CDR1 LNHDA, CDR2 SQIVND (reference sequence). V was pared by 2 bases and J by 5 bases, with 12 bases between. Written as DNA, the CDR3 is TGTGCCAGTAGTATACAGGGGAGGATGGAGACCCAGTACTTC. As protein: CASSIQGRMETQYF.

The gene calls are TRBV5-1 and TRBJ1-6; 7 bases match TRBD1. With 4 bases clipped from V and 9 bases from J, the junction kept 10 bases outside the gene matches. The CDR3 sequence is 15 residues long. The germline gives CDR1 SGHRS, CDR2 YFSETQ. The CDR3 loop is CASSQVPGGASPLHF. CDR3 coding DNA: TGCGCCAGCAGCCAGGTCCCAGGGGGGGCTTCACCCCTCCACTTT.

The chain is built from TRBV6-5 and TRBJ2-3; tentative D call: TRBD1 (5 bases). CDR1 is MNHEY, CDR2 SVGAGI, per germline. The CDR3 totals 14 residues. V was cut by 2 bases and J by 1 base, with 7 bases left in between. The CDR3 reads CASSYATGTDTQYF. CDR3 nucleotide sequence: TGTGCCAGCAGTTACGCGACAGGCACAGATACGCAGTATTTT.

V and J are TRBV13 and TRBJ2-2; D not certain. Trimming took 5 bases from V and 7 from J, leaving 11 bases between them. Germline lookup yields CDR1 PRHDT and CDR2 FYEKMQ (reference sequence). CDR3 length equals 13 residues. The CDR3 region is CASSPWADGELFF. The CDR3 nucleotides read TGTGCCAGCAGCCCCTGGGCGGACGGGGAGCTGTTTTTT.

CDR3 coding DNA: TGTGCCAGCAGTCCGGGGACAGGGGGTGTCATGAACACTGAAGCTTTCTTT. Translating gives CASSPGTGGVMNTEAFF. The rearrangement links TRBV27 to TRBJ1-1, with 11 bases that match TRBD1. The CDR3 length is 17 residues. V dropped 5 bases and J dropped 0; count of bases not matched to a gene: 8. Looked up from germline, CDR1 is MNHEY and CDR2 is SMNVEV (reference sequence).

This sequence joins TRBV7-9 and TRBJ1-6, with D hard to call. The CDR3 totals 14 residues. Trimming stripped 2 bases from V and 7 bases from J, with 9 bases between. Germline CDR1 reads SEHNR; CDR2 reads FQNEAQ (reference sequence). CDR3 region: CASSLSGGNSPLHF. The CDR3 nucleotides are TGTGCCAGCAGCTTAAGTGGCGGGAATTCACCCCTCCACTTT.

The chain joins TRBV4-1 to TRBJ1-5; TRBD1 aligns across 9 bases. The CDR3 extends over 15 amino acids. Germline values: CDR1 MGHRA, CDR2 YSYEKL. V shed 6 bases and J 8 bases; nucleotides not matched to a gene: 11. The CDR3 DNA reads TGCGCCAGCAGACAATCGGGACAGGGCCTGGAGCCCCAGCATTTT. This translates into CASRQSGQGLEPQHF.

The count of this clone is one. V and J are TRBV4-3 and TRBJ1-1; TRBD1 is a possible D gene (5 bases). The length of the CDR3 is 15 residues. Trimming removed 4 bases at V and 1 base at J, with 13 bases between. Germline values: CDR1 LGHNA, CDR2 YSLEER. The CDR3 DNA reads TGCGCCAGCAGCCGAACACAGGTCAGGAACACTGAAGCTTTCTTT. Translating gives CASSRTQVRNTEAFF.

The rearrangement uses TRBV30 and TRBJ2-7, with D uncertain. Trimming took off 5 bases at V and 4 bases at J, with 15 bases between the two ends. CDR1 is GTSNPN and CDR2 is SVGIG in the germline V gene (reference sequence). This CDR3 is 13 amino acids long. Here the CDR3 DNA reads TGTGCCTGGGGAGTGGGTTTACCTTACGAGCAGTACTTC. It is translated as CAWGVGLPYEQYF.

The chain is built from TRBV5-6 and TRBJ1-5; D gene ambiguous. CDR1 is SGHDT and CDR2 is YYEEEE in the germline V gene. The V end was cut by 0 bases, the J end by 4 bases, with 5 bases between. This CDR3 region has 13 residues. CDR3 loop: CASSLGENQPQHF. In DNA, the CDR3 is TGTGCCAGCAGCTTGGGCGAGAATCAGCCCCAGCATTTT.

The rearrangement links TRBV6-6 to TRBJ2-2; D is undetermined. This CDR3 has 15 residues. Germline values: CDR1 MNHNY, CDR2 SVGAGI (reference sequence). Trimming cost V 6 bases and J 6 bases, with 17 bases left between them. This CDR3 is CASSWEQSKPGELFF. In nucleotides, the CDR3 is TGTGCCAGCAGCTGGGAACAGAGCAAACCCGGGGAGCTGTTTTTT.

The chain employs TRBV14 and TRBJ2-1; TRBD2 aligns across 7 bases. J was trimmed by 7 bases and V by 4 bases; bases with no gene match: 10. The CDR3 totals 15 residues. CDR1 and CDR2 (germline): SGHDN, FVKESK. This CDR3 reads CASSPWGGMRNEQFF. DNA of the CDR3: TGTGCCAGCAGCCCGTGGGGGGGTATGAGGAATGAGCAGTTCTTC.

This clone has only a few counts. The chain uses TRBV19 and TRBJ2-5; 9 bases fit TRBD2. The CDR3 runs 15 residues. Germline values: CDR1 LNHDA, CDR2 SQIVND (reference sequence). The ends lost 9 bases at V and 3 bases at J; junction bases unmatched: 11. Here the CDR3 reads CASGKSGGLEETQYF. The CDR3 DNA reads TGTGCCAGCGGAAAAAGCGGGGGGCTGGAAGAGACCCAGTACTTC.

This CDR3 reads CASSPDLSNYGYTF. As DNA, the CDR3 is TGTGCCAGCAGCCCGGATCTCTCTAACTATGGCTACACCTTC. The chain is built from TRBV5-4 and TRBJ1-2; D ambiguous. From germline, CDR1 is SGHNT and CDR2 YYREEE (reference sequence). The CDR3 has 14 amino acids. The V end lost 4 bases, the J end lost 0 bases, and 10 bases lay between the germline ends. The entire variable domain, with the rest obtained from reference TRBV5-4 and TRBJ1-2, is as follows: ETGVTQSPTHLIKTRGQQVTLRCSSQSGHNTVSWYQQALGQGPQFIFQYYREEENGRGNFPPRFSGLQFPNYSSELNVNALELDDSALYLCASSPDLSNYGYTFGSGTRLTVV.

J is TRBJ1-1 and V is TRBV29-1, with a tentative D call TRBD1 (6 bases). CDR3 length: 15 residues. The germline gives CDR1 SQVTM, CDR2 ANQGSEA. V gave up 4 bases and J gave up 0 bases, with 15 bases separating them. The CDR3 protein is CSVGGRQGLNTEAFF. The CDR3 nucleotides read TGCAGCGTTGGGGGGCGGCAGGGGTTGAACACTGAAGCTTTCTTT.

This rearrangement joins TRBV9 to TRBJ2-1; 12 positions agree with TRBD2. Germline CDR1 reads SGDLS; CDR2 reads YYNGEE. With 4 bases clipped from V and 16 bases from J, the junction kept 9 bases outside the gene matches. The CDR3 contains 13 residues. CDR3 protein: CASSSRLAGETFF. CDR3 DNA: TGTGCCAGCAGCTCCCGACTAGCGGGGGAAACATTCTTC.

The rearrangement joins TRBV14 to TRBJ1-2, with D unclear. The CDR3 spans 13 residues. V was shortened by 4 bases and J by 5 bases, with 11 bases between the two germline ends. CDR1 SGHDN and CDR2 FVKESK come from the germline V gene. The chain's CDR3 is CASSLVGPYGYTF. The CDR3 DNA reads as TGTGCCAGCAGCCTCGTGGGCCCATATGGCTACACCTTC.

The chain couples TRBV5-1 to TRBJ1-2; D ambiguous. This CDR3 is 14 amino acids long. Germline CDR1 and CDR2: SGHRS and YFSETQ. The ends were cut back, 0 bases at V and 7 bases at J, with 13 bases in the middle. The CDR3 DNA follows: TGCGCCAGCAGCTTGGAAGGTAGCCTCGGTGGCTACACCTTC. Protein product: CASSLEGSLGGYTF.

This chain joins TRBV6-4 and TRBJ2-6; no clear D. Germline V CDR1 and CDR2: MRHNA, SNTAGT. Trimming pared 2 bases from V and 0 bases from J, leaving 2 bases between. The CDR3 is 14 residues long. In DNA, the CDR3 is TGTGCCAGCAGTGACCACTCTGGGGCCAACGTCCTGACTTTC. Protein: CASSDHSGANVLTF.

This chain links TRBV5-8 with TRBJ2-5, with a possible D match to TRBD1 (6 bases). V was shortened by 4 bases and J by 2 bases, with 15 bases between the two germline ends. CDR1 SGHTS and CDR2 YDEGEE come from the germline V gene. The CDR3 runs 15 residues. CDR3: CASSLFIRGQETQYF. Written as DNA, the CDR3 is TGTGCCAGCAGCCTTTTTATAAGGGGGCAAGAGACCCAGTACTTC.

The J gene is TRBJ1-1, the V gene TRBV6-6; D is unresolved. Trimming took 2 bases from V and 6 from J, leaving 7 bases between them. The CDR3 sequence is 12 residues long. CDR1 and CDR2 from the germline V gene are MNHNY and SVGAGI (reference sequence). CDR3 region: CASSYGKAEAFF. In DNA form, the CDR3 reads TGTGCCAGCAGTTACGGCAAGGCTGAAGCTTTCTTT.

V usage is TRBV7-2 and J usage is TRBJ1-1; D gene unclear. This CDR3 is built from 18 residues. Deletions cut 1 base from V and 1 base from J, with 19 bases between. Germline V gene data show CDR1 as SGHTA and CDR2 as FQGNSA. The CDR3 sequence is CASSLVGRTLGRNTEAFF. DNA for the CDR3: TGTGCCAGCAGCTTAGTTGGCAGGACGTTGGGGAGGAACACTGAAGCTTTCTTT.

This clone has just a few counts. The CDR3 nucleotides read TGTGCCAGCAGCCCTGGACAGGGAACCTATGGCTACACCTTC. It codes for CASSPGQGTYGYTF. V is TRBV7-9 and J is TRBJ1-2; 8 bases fit TRBD1. Germline V gives CDR1 SEHNR, CDR2 FQNEAQ (reference sequence). This CDR3 contains 14 residues. V gave up 5 bases and J gave up 4 bases; unmatched junction bases: 6.

CDR3 loop: CASSVGVLETQYF. CDR3 nucleotide sequence: TGTGCCAGCAGCGTAGGTGTGTTGGAGACCCAGTACTTC. The rearrangement links TRBV9 to TRBJ2-5; no reliable D call. CDR1 and CDR2 (germline): SGDLS, YYNGEE. V dropped 0 bases and J dropped 5 bases, with 8 bases sitting between them. This CDR3 comprises 13 residues.

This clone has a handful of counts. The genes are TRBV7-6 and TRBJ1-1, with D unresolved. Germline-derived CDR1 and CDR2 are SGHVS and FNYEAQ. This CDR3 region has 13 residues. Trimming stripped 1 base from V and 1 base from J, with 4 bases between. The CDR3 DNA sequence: TGTGCCAGCAGCTTAGGCGAGAACACTGAAGCTTTCTTT. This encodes CASSLGENTEAFF.

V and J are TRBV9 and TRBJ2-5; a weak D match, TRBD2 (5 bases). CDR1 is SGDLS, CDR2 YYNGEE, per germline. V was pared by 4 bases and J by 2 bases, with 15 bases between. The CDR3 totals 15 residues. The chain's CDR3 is CASSPNRGVQETQYF. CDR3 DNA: TGTGCCAGCAGCCCGAACCGGGGAGTGCAAGAGACCCAGTACTTC.

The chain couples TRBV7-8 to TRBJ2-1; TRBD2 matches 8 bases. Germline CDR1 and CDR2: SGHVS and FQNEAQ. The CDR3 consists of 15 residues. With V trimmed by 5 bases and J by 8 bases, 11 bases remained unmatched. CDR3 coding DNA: TGTGCCAGCAGCCCAGGACGGGAGGGATTATATGAGCAGTTCTTC. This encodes CASSPGREGLYEQFF.

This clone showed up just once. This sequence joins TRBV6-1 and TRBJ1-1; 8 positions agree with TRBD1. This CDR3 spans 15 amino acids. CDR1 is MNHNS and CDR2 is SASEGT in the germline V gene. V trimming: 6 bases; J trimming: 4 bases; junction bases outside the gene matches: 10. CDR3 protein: CASRGQVTLGTEAFF. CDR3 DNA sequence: TGTGCCAGCAGGGGACAGGTGACGTTGGGCACTGAAGCTTTCTTT.